The entry below describes one TCR beta chain. Data came from immunoSEQ multiplex PCR; TCRdb stores just in-frame clones and leaves some out. The table includes over 50,000 clones, about four fifths detected once. The data belong to a study of blood T cell repertoires in COVID-19. Study-wide background: COVID-19 samples collected from the United States, Italy and Spain covered acute and convalescent phases.

Cohorts were determined from participant-reported clinical history. V lost 3 bases, J lost 3 bases, and 9 bases lay in between. The germline CDR1 and CDR2 sequences are ENHRY and SYGVKD. This CDR3 is built from 13 residues. The specimen was PBMCs or T cells enriched from blood (not recorded which). The TCR was taken from a woman between 40 and 55 years old with acute COVID-19. The chain uses TRBV10-3 and TRBJ2-7, with D unresolved. CDR3 in DNA: TGTGCCATCAGTGACTCCACCAGCTACGAGCAGTACGTC. Translating gives CAISDSTSYEQYV.